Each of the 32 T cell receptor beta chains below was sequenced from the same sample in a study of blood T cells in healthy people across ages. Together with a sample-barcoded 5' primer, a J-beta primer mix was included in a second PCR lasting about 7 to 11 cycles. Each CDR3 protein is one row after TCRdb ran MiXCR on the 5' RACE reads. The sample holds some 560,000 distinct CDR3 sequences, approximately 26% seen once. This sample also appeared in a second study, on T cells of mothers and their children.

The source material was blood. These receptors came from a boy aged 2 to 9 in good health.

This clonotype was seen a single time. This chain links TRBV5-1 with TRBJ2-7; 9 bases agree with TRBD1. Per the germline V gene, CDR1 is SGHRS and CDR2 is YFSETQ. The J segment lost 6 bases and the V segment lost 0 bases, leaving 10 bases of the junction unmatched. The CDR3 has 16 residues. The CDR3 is CASSLAAGTGWIEQYF. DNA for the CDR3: TGCGCCAGCAGCTTGGCAGCCGGGACAGGGTGGATCGAGCAGTACTTC.

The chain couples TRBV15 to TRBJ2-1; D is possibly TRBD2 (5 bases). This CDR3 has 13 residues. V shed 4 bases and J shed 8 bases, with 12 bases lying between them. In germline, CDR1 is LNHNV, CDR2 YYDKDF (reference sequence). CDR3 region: CATSTPIGDEQFF. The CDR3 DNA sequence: TGTGCCACCAGCACCCCAATCGGGGATGAGCAGTTCTTC.

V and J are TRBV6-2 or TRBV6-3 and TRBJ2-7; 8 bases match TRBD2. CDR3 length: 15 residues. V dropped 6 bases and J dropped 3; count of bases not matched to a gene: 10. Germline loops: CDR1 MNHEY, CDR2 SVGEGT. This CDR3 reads CASSSGTRRLYEQYF. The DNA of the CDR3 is TGTGCCAGCAGCTCCGGGACTAGGAGACTCTACGAGCAGTACTTC.

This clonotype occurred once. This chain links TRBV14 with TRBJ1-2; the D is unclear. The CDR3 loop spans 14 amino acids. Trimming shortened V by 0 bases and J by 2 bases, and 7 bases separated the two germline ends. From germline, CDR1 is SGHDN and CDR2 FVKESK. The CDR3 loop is CASSQESLNYGYTF. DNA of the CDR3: TGTGCCAGCAGCCAAGAGTCCCTAAACTATGGCTACACCTTC.

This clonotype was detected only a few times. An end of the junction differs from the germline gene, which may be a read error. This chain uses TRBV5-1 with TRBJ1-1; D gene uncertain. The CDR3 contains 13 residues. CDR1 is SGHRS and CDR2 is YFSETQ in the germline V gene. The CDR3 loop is CASSFRANTGAFF. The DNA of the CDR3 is TGCGCCAGCAGCTTCCGGGCGAACACTGGAGCTTTCTTT.

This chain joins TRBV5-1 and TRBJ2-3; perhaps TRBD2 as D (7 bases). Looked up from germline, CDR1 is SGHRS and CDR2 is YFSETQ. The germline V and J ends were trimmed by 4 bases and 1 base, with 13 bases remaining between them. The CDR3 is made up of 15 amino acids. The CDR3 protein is CASSRLGGRTDTQYF. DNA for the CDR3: TGCGCCAGCAGCAGACTGGGGGGGCGCACAGATACGCAGTATTTT.

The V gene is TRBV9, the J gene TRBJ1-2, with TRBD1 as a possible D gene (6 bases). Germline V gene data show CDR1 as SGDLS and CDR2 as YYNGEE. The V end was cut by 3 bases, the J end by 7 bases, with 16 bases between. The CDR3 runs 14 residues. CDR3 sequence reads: CASSDPGTGTGYTF. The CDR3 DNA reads TGTGCCAGCAGCGACCCGGGAACAGGGACTGGCTACACCTTC. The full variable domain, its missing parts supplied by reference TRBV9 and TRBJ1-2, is DSGVTQTPKHLITATGQRVTLRCSPRSGDLSVYWYQQSLDQGLQFLIQYYNGEERAKGNILERFSAQQFPDLHSELNLSSLELGDSALYFCASSDPGTGTGYTFGSGTRLTVV.

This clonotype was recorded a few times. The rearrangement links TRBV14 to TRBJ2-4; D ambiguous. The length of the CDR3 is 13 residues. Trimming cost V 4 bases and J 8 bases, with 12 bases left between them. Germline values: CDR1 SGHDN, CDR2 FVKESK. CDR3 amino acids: CASSLLDLDIQYF. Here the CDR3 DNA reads TGTGCCAGCAGCCTTCTAGACCTGGACATTCAGTACTTC. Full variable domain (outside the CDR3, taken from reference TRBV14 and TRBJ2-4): EAGVTQFPSHSVIEKGQTVTLRCDPISGHDNLYWYRRVMGKEIKFLLHFVKESKQDESGMPNNRFLAERTGGTYSTLKVQPAELEDSGVYFCASSLLDLDIQYFGAGTRLSVL.

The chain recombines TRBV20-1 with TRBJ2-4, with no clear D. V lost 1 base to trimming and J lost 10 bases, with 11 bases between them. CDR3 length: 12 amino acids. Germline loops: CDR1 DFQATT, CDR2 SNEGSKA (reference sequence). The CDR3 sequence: CSARGISGIQYF. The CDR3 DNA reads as TGCAGTGCTAGAGGGATCTCAGGAATTCAGTACTTC.

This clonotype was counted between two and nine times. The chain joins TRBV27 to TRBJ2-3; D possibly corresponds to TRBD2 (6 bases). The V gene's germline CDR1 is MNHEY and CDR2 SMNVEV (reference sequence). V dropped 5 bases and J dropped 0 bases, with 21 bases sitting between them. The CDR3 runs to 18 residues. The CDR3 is CASSRPPGVGPSTDTQYF. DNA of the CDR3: TGTGCCAGCAGTAGGCCCCCGGGGGTGGGCCCTAGCACAGATACGCAGTATTTT.

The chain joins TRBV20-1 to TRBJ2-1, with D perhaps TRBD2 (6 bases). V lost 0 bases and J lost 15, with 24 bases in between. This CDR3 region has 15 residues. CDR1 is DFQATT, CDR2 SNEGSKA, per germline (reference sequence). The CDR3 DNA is TGCAGTGCTAGAGATCGGGTTAGCGGAAAAACCCGTTGGTTCTTC. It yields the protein CSARDRVSGKTRWFF.

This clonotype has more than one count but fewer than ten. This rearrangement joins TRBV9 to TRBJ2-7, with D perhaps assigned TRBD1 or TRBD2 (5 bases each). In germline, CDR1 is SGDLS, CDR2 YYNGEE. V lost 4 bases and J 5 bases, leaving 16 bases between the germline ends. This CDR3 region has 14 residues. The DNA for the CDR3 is TGTGCCAGCAGCCCTCACGGGGCCGGGGACGAGCAGTACTTC. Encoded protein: CASSPHGAGDEQYF.

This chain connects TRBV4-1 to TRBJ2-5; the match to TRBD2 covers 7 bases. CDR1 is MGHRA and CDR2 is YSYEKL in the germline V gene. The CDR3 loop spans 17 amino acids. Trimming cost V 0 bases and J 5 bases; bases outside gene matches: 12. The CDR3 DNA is TGCGCCAGCAGCCAAGACCCTAGCGGAACACCGGGGGAGACCCAGTACTTC. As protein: CASSQDPSGTPGETQYF.

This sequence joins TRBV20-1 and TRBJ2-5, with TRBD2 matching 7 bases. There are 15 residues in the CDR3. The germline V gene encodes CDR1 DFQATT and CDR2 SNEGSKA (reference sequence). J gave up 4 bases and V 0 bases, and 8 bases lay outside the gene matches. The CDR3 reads CSARDAGGRGETQYF. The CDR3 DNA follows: TGCAGTGCTAGAGATGCCGGGGGGAGGGGAGAGACCCAGTACTTC.

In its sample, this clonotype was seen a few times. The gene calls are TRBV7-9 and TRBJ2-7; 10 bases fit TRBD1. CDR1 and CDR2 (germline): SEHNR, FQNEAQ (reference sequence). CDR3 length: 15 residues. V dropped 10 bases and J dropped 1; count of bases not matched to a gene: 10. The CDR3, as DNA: TGTGCCACCGCCGCTGACAGGGGGCCGTCCTACGAGCAGTACTTC. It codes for CATAADRGPSYEQYF.

The CDR3 DNA follows: TGTGCCAGCAGGAAGGACAGGAAGAACTATGGCTACACCTTC. Amino acid sequence: CASRKDRKNYGYTF. The V call is TRBV27, the J call TRBJ1-2; 7 bases are shared with TRBD1. Germline V lookup: CDR1 MNHEY, CDR2 SMNVEV (reference sequence). The V gene end was trimmed by 6 bases and the J gene end by 2 bases; junction bases not matched to a gene: 6. The CDR3 loop spans 14 amino acids.

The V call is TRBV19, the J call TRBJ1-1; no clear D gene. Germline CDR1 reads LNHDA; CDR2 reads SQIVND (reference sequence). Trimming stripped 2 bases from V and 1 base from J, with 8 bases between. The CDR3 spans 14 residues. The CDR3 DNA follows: TGTGCCAGTAGTATATATCGGGGGAACACTGAAGCTTTCTTT. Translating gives CASSIYRGNTEAFF.

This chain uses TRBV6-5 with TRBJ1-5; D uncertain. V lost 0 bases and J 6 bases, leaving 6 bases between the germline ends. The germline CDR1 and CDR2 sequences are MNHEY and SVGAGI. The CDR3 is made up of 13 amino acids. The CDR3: CASSYSRVQPQHF. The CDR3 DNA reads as TGTGCCAGCAGTTACTCGAGGGTTCAGCCCCAGCATTTT.

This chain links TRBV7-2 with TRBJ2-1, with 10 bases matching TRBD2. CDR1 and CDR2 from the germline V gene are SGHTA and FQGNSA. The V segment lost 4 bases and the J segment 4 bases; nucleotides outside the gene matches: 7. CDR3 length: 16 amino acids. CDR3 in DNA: TGTGCCAGCAGCTACCCCGAACTAGCGGGATACAATGAGCAGTTCTTC. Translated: CASSYPELAGYNEQFF. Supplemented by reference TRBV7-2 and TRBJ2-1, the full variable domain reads GAGVSQSPSNKVTEKGKDVELRCDPISGHTALYWYRQSLGQGLEFLIYFQGNSAPDKSGLPSDRFSAERTGGSVSTLTIQRTQQEDSAVYLCASSYPELAGYNEQFFGPGTRLTVL.

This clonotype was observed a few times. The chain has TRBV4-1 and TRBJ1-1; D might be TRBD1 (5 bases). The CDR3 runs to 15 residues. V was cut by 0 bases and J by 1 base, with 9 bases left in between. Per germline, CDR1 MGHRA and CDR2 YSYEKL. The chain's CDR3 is CASSQDPTGNTEAFF. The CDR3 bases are TGCGCCAGCAGCCAAGACCCCACAGGGAACACTGAAGCTTTCTTT.

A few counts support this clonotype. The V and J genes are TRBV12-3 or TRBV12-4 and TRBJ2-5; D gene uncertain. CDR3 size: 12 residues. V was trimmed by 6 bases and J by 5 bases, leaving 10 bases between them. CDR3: CASSPIMETQYF. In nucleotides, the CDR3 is TGTGCCAGCAGCCCGATTATGGAGACCCAGTACTTC.

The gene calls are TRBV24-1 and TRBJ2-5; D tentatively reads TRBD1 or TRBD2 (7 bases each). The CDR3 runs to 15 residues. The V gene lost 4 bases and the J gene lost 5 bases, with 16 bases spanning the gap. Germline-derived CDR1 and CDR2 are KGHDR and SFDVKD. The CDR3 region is CATSEGRGRGETQYF. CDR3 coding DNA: TGTGCCACCAGTGAAGGGAGGGGGCGTGGGGAGACCCAGTACTTC.

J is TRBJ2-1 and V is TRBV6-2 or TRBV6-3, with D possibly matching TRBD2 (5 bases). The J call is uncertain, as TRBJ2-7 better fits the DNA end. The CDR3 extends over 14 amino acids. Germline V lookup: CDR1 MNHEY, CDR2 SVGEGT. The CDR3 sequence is CASSYSRQPGEQYF. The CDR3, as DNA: TGTGCCAGCAGTTACTCGAGGCAGCCGGGGGAGCAGTACTTC.

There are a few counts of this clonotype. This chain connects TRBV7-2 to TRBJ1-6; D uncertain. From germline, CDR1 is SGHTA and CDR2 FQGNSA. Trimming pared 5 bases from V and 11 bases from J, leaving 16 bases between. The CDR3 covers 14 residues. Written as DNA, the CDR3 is TGTGCCAGCAGCGTAAGCTTGATTCCAACACCCCTCCACTTT. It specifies CASSVSLIPTPLHF.

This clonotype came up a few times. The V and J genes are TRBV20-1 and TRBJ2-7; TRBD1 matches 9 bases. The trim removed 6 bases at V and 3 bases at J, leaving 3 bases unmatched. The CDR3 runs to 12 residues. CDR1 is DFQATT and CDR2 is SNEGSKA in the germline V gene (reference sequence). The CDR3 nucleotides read TGCAGTGCCAGGACAGGGGACTACGAGCAGTACTTC. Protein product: CSARTGDYEQYF.

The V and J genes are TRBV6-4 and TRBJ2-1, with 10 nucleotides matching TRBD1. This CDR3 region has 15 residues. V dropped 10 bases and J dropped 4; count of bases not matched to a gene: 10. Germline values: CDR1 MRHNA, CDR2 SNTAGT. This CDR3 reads CATRPGQGLYNEQFF. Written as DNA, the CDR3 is TGTGCCACCCGGCCGGGACAGGGGCTTTACAATGAGCAGTTCTTC.

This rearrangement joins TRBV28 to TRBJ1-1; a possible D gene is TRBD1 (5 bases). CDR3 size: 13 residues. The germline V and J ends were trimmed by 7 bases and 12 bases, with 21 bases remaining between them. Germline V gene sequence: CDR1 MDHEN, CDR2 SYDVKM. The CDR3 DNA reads TGTGCCAGCAAGCTCCGGGACGACCCTCGGTCTTTCTTT. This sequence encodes CASKLRDDPRSFF.

This CDR3 is CASSRMDRGLQETQYF. Written as DNA, the CDR3 is TGTGCCAGCAGCCGTATGGACAGGGGCCTCCAAGAGACCCAGTACTTC. V usage is TRBV14 and J usage is TRBJ2-5; TRBD1 matches 9 bases. J lost 1 base, V lost 4 bases, and 7 bases had no gene match. Germline V gives CDR1 SGHDN, CDR2 FVKESK. CDR3 size: 16 residues.

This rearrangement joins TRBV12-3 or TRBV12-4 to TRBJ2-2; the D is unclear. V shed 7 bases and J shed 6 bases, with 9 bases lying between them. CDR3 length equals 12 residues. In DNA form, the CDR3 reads TGTGCCAGCACCTTAATCCCCGGGGAGCTGTTTTTT. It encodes CASTLIPGELFF.

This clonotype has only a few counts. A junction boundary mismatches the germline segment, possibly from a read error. This CDR3 is CANSLSTESSYEQYF. CDR3 DNA sequence: TGCGCCAACAGCTTGTCGACGGAAAGCTCCTACGAGCAGTACTTC. The V gene is TRBV5-1, the J gene TRBJ2-7; no clear D. The CDR3 has 15 residues. The germline gives CDR1 SGHRS, CDR2 YFSETQ.

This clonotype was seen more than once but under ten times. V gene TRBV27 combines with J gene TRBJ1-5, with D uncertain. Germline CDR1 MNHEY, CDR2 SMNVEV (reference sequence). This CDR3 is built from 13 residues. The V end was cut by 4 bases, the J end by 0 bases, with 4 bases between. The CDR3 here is CASSWNSNQPQHF. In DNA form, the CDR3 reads TGTGCCAGCAGTTGGAATAGCAATCAGCCCCAGCATTTT.

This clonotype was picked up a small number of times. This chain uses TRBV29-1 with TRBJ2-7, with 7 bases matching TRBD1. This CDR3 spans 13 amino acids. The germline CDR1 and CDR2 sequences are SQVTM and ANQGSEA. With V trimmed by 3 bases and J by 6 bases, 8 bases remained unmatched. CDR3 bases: TGCAGCGTTGAGGAGACAGGGATGGGCGAGCAGTACTTC. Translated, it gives CSVEETGMGEQYF.